What follows are 16 T cell receptor beta chains derived from one specimen sequenced in a study of blood T cell repertoires in COVID-19. Profiled with immunoSEQ multiplex PCR; TCRdb holds only in-frame clones, not every one. The sample yields about 360,000 clones, about 90% seen once. The sample consisted of PBMCs or T cells enriched from blood (not recorded which). The source of these receptors is a middle-aged man in a cohort exposed to, infected with or recovered from COVID-19 (not recorded which).

The chain uses TRBV6-5 and TRBJ2-3; 12 nucleotides match TRBD2. Germline loops: CDR1 MNHEY, CDR2 SVGAGI. The CDR3 is 16 residues long. The V and J ends lost 4 bases and 4 bases, in that order; junction bases with no gene match: 6. CDR3 DNA: TGTGCCAGCAGTTCGCGACTAGCGGGAGTGCCAGATACGCAGTATTTT. Amino acids: CASSSRLAGVPDTQYF.

V and J are TRBV21-1 and TRBJ2-4; the table gives TRBD1 as D, unverified against the DNA. TRBV21-1 is labeled a pseudogene. CDR3 length: 17 amino acids. Here the CDR3 DNA reads TGTGCCAGCAGCAAATGGGACAGGGGGCTCGCCAAAAACATTCAGTACTTC. Its translation is CASSKWDRGLAKNIQYF.

The V call is TRBV9, the J call TRBJ2-7; D may be TRBD2 (5 bases). V was shortened by 4 bases and J by 4 bases, with 18 bases between the two germline ends. CDR1 and CDR2 (germline): SGDLS, YYNGEE. The CDR3 runs to 15 residues. CDR3 region: CASSPGPGSRYEQYF. As DNA, the CDR3 is TGTGCCAGCAGCCCCGGGCCGGGGAGTAGGTACGAGCAGTACTTC.

To note about this clone: Other DNA sequences in the same sample also yield this CDR3. The chain has TRBV5-4 and TRBJ2-5; D is perhaps TRBD2 (6 bases). The germline V gene has CDR1 SGHNT and CDR2 YYREEE (reference sequence). There are 14 residues in the CDR3. The V end was cut by 4 bases, the J end by 1 base, with 11 bases between. As DNA, the CDR3 is TGTGCCAGCAGCCCCGGGAGTTCCCAAGAGACCCAGTACTTC. The encoded protein is CASSPGSSQETQYF.

The chain is built from TRBV5-4 and TRBJ2-2; TRBD2 matches 9 bases. The ends lost 4 bases at V and 5 bases at J; junction bases unmatched: 9. This CDR3 contains 16 residues. Germline-derived CDR1 and CDR2 are SGHNT and YYREEE (reference sequence). CDR3 DNA sequence: TGTGCCAGCAGCAAAAAGACTAGCGGTCTAACCGGGGAGCTGTTTTTT. Amino acid sequence: CASSKKTSGLTGELFF.

This clone was counted once. The chain links TRBV11-2 to TRBJ2-2; D is perhaps TRBD1 (5 bases). This CDR3 has 14 residues. The V gene lost 1 base and the J gene lost 9 bases, with 12 bases spanning the gap. Germline V gene lookup returns CDR1 SGHAT and CDR2 FQNNGV. The CDR3 DNA sequence: TGTGCCAGCAGCTTAGGGACACGCCGTCGGGAGCTGTTTTTT. The encoded protein is CASSLGTRRRELFF.

V gene TRBV28 combines with J gene TRBJ1-1; 8 nucleotides agree with TRBD1. CDR3 length: 14 amino acids. The germline V gene encodes CDR1 MDHEN and CDR2 SYDVKM. V lost 5 bases to trimming and J lost 5 bases; unmatched junction nucleotides: 7. The CDR3 loop is CASSQLQGETEAFF. CDR3 coding DNA: TGTGCCAGCAGTCAATTACAGGGGGAGACTGAAGCTTTCTTT.

The genes are TRBV27 and TRBJ1-1; 10 bases fit TRBD1. This CDR3 is 18 amino acids long. Germline-derived CDR1 and CDR2 are MNHEY and SMNVEV (reference sequence). J was trimmed by 4 bases and V by 5 bases; bases with no gene match: 16. CDR3 region: CASSTPWDRGKQGTEAFF. In DNA form, the CDR3 reads TGTGCCAGCAGTACCCCTTGGGACAGGGGAAAGCAGGGCACTGAAGCTTTCTTT.

V is TRBV27 and J is TRBJ2-2; D ambiguous. The germline V and J ends were trimmed by 3 bases and 0 bases, with 14 bases remaining between them. CDR1 and CDR2 from the germline V gene are MNHEY and SMNVEV (reference sequence). The CDR3 contains 17 residues. CDR3 loop: CASSFQVPTPNTGELFF. CDR3 nucleotide sequence: TGTGCCAGCAGTTTCCAGGTACCCACTCCGAACACCGGGGAGCTGTTTTTT.

Here the CDR3 DNA reads TGTGCCAGCAGTACCTCCTCAGGGGGTTCGTATGGCTACACCTTC. Residues: CASSTSSGGSYGYTF. The chain uses TRBV28 and TRBJ1-2, with 7 bases lining up with TRBD1. V lost 5 bases, J lost 5 bases, and 11 bases stayed unmatched. Germline V gene sequence: CDR1 MDHEN, CDR2 SYDVKM. The CDR3 is 15 amino acids.

V usage is TRBV4-1 and J usage is TRBJ2-2; tentatively, D is TRBD1 (6 bases). Looked up from germline, CDR1 is MGHRA and CDR2 is YSYEKL. V lost 1 base to trimming and J lost 2 bases, with 11 bases between them. The CDR3 is made up of 16 amino acids. DNA of the CDR3: TGCGCCAGCAGCCAAGCTCACAGGGCAAACACCGGGGAGCTGTTTTTT. It translates to CASSQAHRANTGELFF.

The chain has TRBV3-1 (or the pseudogene TRBV3-2) and TRBJ2-1, with TRBD2 identical over 12 bases. CDR1 and CDR2 (germline): LGHDT, YNNKEL (reference sequence). Losses at the gene ends were 3 bases for V and 6 bases for J; bases not matched to a gene: 6. This CDR3 contains 16 residues. CDR3 bases: TGTGCCAGCAGCCAGAGACTAGCGGGAGTAGGCAATGAGCAGTTCTTC. Protein sequence: CASSQRLAGVGNEQFF.

The chain uses TRBV15 and TRBJ1-5; weak D call: TRBD1 (5 bases). Deletions cut 5 bases from V and 2 bases from J, with 13 bases between. The germline gives CDR1 LNHNV, CDR2 YYDKDF (reference sequence). The CDR3 spans 15 residues. For the CDR3, the DNA is TGTGCCACCAGCGGACATTTTTTAGGCAATCAGCCCCAGCATTTT. Translation gives CATSGHFLGNQPQHF.

This clone was recorded once. The chain links TRBV6-5 to TRBJ2-3; 7 bases match TRBD2. The trim removed 7 bases at V and 2 bases at J, leaving 3 bases unmatched. Germline CDR1 MNHEY, CDR2 SVGAGI. This CDR3 has 13 residues. Written as DNA, the CDR3 is TGTGCCAGCACGGGACTACCCACAGATACGCAGTATTTT. It is translated as CASTGLPTDTQYF.

The rearrangement uses TRBV7-8 and TRBJ2-5, with 12 bases that match TRBD2. The J segment lost 4 bases and the V segment lost 6 bases, leaving 12 bases of the junction unmatched. Germline CDR1 and CDR2: SGHVS and FQNEAQ. The CDR3 sequence is 17 residues long. CDR3 in amino acids: CASRGPTSGRPPETQYF. The DNA for the CDR3 is TGTGCCAGCAGAGGCCCGACTAGCGGGAGACCGCCAGAGACCCAGTACTTC.

In this sample, this clone turned up once. The genes are TRBV6-5 and TRBJ1-5, with D unclear. Looked up from germline, CDR1 is MNHEY and CDR2 is SVGAGI. This CDR3 comprises 15 residues. The V end lost 7 bases, the J end lost 0 bases, and 13 bases lay between the germline ends. This CDR3 reads CASKNQVDSNQPQHF. The CDR3 region has the DNA TGTGCCAGCAAAAATCAGGTGGATAGCAATCAGCCCCAGCATTTT.